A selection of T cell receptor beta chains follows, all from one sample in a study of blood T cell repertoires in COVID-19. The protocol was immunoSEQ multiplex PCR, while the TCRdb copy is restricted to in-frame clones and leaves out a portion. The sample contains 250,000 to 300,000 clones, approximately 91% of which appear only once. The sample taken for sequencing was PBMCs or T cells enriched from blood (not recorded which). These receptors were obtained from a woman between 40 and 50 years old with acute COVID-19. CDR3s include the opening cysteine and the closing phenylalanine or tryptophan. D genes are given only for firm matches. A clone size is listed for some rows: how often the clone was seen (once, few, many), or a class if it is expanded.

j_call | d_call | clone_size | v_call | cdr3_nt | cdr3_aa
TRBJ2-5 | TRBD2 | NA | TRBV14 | TGTGCCAGCAGCCAAGGGATGGCTAGCGGGGCCCTGGAGACCCAGTACTTC | CASSQGMASGALETQYF
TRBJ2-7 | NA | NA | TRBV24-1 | TGTGCCACCAGTGATTCACAGACCTACGAGCAGTACTTC | CATSDSQTYEQYF
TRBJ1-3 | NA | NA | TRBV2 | TGTGCCAGCAATGTCCTCTCTGGAAACACCATATATTTT | CASNVLSGNTIYF
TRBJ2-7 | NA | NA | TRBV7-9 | TGTGCCAGCAGCTTAGACAGGGACTACTACGAGCAGTACTTC | CASSLDRDYYEQYF
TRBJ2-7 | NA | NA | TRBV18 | TGTGCCAGCTCACCAGCCGGACAATCTCACGAGCAGTACTTC | CASSPAGQSHEQYF
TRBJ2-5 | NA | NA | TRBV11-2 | TGTGCCAGCAGCCTCGACAACAGGGTAGGAGAGACCCAGTACTTC | CASSLDNRVGETQYF
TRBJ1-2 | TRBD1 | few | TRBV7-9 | TGTGCCAGCAGCCCGCCGGGACAGGGGGCGCGGGGCTACACCTTC | CASSPPGQGARGYTF
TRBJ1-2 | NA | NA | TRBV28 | TGTGCCAGCAGTTTATCCCTAGAAATCTATGGCTACACCTTC | CASSLSLEIYGYTF
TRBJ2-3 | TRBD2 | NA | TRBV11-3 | TGTGCCAGCAGCTTAGAGGGACTAGCGGCTTTCACAGATACGCAGTATTTT | CASSLEGLAAFTDTQYF
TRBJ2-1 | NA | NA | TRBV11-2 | TGTGCCAGCAGCTCGCCCCAGGGTCACCATGAGCAGTTCTTC | CASSSPQGHHEQFF
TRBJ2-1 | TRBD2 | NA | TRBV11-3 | TGTGCCAGCAGCTTATCCGGGACTAGCGGGTTAATGAAGCAGTTCTTC | CASSLSGTSGLMKQFF
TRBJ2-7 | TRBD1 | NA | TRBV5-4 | TGTGCCAGCAGCCCGGGACAGCACAGAGAGCAGTACTTC | CASSPGQHREQYF
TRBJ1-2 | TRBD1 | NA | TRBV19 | TGTGCCAGTAGTATCCCCGCGACAGGGAAAATGAGCTACACCTTC | CASSIPATGKMSYTF
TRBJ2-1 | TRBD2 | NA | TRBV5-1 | TGCGCCAGCAGCTTGGCCGAGGGTAGCGGGAGGTACCAGGGGGGGTACAATGAGCAGTTCTTC | CASSLAEGSGRYQGGYNEQFF
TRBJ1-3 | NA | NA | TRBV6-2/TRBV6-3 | TGTGCCAGCAGTTACTCTGGAGGTAACACCATATATTTT | CASSYSGGNTIYF
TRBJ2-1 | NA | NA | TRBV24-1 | TGTGCCACCAGTGATTCCGGGACACAAAAAAACAATGAGCAGTTCTTC | CATSDSGTQKNNEQFF
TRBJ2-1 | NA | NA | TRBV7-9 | TGTGCCAGCAGCTTAGCGGCGGAATCCTACAATGAGCAGTTCTTC | CASSLAAESYNEQFF
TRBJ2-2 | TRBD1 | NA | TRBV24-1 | TGTGCCACCAGTGAACCGGGACAGGGGAACACCGGGGAGCTGTTTTTT | CATSEPGQGNTGELFF
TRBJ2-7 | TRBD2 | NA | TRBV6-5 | TGTGCCAGCAGTTTCAGCGGGACCACCTACGAGCAGTACTTC | CASSFSGTTYEQYF
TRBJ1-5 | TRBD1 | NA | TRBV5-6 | TGTGCCAGCAGCCACAGGGGGTATAGCAATCAGCCCCAGCATTTT | CASSHRGYSNQPQHF
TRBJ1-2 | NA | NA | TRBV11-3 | TGTGCCAGCAGCTTAGGGGAAGGACAGCACTATGGCTACACCTTC | CASSLGEGQHYGYTF